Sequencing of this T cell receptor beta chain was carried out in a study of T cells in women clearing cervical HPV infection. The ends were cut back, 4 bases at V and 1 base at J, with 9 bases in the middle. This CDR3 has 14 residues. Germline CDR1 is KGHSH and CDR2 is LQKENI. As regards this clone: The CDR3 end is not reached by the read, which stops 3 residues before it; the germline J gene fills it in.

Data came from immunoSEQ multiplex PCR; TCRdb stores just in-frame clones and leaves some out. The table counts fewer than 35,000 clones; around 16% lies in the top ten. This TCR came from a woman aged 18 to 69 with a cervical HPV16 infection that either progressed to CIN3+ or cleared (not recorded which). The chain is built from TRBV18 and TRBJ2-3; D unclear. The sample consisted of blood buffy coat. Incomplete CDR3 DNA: TGTGCCAGCTCACGGGCCGACGGCACAGATACG. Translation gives CASSRADGTDT. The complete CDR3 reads CASSRADGTDTQYF.